This TCR beta chain originates from a study of blood T cell repertoires in COVID-19. In the study's own analysis: Reference gene primers were amplified, and this amplification served to estimate nucleated cell counts. Repertoires were generated with immunoSEQ multiplex PCR, while TCRdb's copy carries only in-frame clones and drops some. V and J calls plus clone size are reproduced from that table; the DNA served to infer D and trimming. This table has fewer than 450,000 clones, over 80% appearing once. Per the germline V gene, CDR1 is LGHNT and CDR2 is FRNRAP. The length of the CDR3 is 14 residues. V was pared by 5 bases and J by 9 bases, with 5 bases of the junction left unmatched.

The chain is built from TRBV12-5 and TRBJ2-1, with 12 bases identical to TRBD2. Specimen: peripheral blood. This sequence was found in a woman in her fifties or sixties with COVID-19, enrolled during active disease. The CDR3 DNA reads TGTGCTAGTGGTCGGACTAGCGGGATTTCTGAGCAGTTCTTC. Its protein is CASGRTSGISEQFF.